What follows are 26 T cell receptor beta chains derived from one specimen sequenced in a study of T-cell memory formation after mild COVID-19. One entry per CDR3 protein results from TCRdb running MiXCR on the 5' RACE reads. The sample includes fewer than 140,000 distinct CDR3 sequences, 9.5% to 15% of them seen just once. The specimen was PBMCs or a T cell subset sorted from them (not recorded which). These receptors were obtained from an adult woman who had mild COVID-19 (a few samples of this study predate the infection). Cell type and time point are not known.

This chain connects TRBV3-1 to TRBJ2-1, with 7 nucleotides matching TRBD2. This CDR3 has 15 residues. From germline, CDR1 is LGHDT and CDR2 YNNKEL (reference sequence). The J segment lost 3 bases and the V segment lost 2 bases, leaving 4 bases of the junction unmatched. The CDR3 region is CASSQLQRGYNEQFF. The DNA of the CDR3 is TGTGCCAGCAGCCAATTGCAGCGGGGCTACAATGAGCAGTTCTTC.

CDR3 coding DNA: TGTGCCAGCAGTGGGGGACCCGACGATACGCAGTATTTT. Encoded protein: CASSGGPDDTQYF. The chain recombines TRBV25-1 with TRBJ2-3; TRBD1 or TRBD2 may be the D gene (5 bases each). V lost 4 bases to trimming and J lost 6 bases, with 11 bases between them. The CDR3 runs to 13 residues. Germline V gene sequence: CDR1 MGHDK, CDR2 SYGVNS.

This clonotype was counted only a few times. The chain joins TRBV7-3 to TRBJ2-1; TRBD2 aligns across 7 bases. The J segment lost 6 bases and the V segment lost 0 bases, leaving 8 bases of the junction unmatched. Germline-derived CDR1 and CDR2 are SGHTA and FQGTGA. The CDR3 sequence is 16 residues long. CDR3 region: CASSLTGEGRVNEQFF. CDR3 bases: TGTGCCAGCAGCTTAACGGGGGAGGGCAGGGTCAATGAGCAGTTCTTC.

This clonotype has ten or more counts. The rearrangement links TRBV15 to TRBJ2-3, with D perhaps TRBD1 (6 bases). The ends were cut back, 0 bases at V and 2 bases at J, with 15 bases in the middle. This CDR3 has 17 amino acids. Germline V gene data show CDR1 as LNHNV and CDR2 as YYDKDF (reference sequence). The CDR3 loop is CATSRDRLGASTDTQYF. The DNA for the CDR3 is TGTGCCACCAGCAGAGATCGATTGGGGGCCTCCACAGATACGCAGTATTTT.

This rearrangement joins TRBV6-5 to TRBJ2-2, with D possibly being TRBD1 (7 bases). CDR1 is MNHEY, CDR2 SVGAGI, per germline. The CDR3 has 16 residues. V was trimmed by 5 bases and J by 3 bases, leaving 16 bases between them. Written as DNA, the CDR3 is TGTGCCAGCAGTCCCCTGGAGGGGGCGGACACCGGGGAGCTGTTTTTT. It yields the protein CASSPLEGADTGELFF.

This clonotype was seen a handful of times. The rearrangement uses TRBV5-1 and TRBJ1-2; D not resolved. CDR1 is SGHRS, CDR2 YFSETQ, per germline. With 0 bases removed from V and 6 bases from J, the gap between germline ends came to 6 bases. The CDR3 loop spans 12 amino acids. CDR3 sequence (DNA): TGCGCCAGCAGCTTGGGACGACATGGCTACACCTTC. Translated, it gives CASSLGRHGYTF.

The rearrangement joins TRBV12-3 or TRBV12-4 to TRBJ2-3; 8 nucleotides agree with TRBD2. This CDR3 spans 15 amino acids. The ends lost 6 bases at V and 4 bases at J; junction bases unmatched: 9. The CDR3 spells CASSHPGGASDTQYF. The CDR3, as DNA: TGTGCCAGCAGCCACCCCGGGGGGGCGTCAGATACGCAGTATTTT.

The genes are TRBV5-1 and TRBJ1-2, with D hard to call. Trimming left V 0 bases short and J 2 bases short, with 14 bases between. CDR1 and CDR2 from the germline V gene are SGHRS and YFSETQ. CDR3 size: 16 residues. This CDR3 is CASSLVAADRNYGYTF. CDR3 nucleotides: TGCGCCAGCAGCTTGGTGGCAGCTGATAGAAACTATGGCTACACCTTC. Full variable domain (rest looked up from reference TRBV5-1 and TRBJ1-2): KAGVTQTPRYLIKTRGQQVTLSCSPISGHRSVSWYQQTPGQGLQFLFEYFSETQRNKGNFPGRFSGRQFSNSRSEMNVSTLELGDSALYLCASSLVAADRNYGYTFGSGTRLTVV.

The table lists this clonotype with many counts. The rearrangement uses TRBV4-2 and TRBJ2-1; 14 bases line up with TRBD2. CDR1 and CDR2 (germline): LGHNA, YNFKEQ. This CDR3 is 18 amino acids long. V shed 4 bases, J shed 4 bases, and the junction held 9 bases outside the gene matches. The chain's CDR3 is CASSRGLAGGLGYNEQFF. DNA for the CDR3: TGTGCCAGCAGCCGAGGACTAGCGGGAGGTTTGGGATACAATGAGCAGTTCTTC.

The genes are TRBV5-4 and TRBJ2-7, with D possibly matching TRBD1 (6 bases). V was trimmed by 4 bases and J by 5 bases, leaving 10 bases between them. The CDR3 extends over 12 amino acids. Germline loops: CDR1 SGHNT, CDR2 YYREEE (reference sequence). CDR3 in amino acids: CASSRRTDEQYF. The CDR3, as DNA: TGTGCCAGCAGCAGGAGGACAGACGAGCAGTACTTC.

The gene calls are TRBV27 and TRBJ1-2; 7 bases fit TRBD1. The trim removed 5 bases at V and 4 bases at J, leaving 10 bases unmatched. There are 15 residues in the CDR3. The germline V gene has CDR1 MNHEY and CDR2 SMNVEV (reference sequence). CDR3 sequence (DNA): TGTGCCAGCAGTCCTCGACAGGGTGAGGGCTATGGCTACACCTTC. This sequence encodes CASSPRQGEGYGYTF.

This chain connects TRBV7-6 to TRBJ2-3; the D is unclear. The V and J ends lost 0 bases and 0 bases respectively, with 7 bases between them. Germline assignment: CDR1 SGHVS and CDR2 FNYEAQ. This CDR3 is built from 15 residues. The CDR3 protein is CASSLASTSTDTQYF. The CDR3 DNA reads as TGTGCCAGCAGCTTAGCATCTACTAGCACAGATACGCAGTATTTT.

This chain joins TRBV3-1 and TRBJ2-1; 11 bases fit TRBD2. There are 16 residues in the CDR3. Germline assignment: CDR1 LGHDT and CDR2 YNNKEL (reference sequence). The trim removed 0 bases at V and 6 bases at J, leaving 4 bases unmatched. The CDR3 region has the DNA TGTGCCAGCAGCCAAGAGAGACTAGCGGGACCCAATGAGCAGTTCTTC. Its protein is CASSQERLAGPNEQFF.

The V gene is TRBV9, the J gene TRBJ2-1, with 7 bases fitting TRBD2. The V gene's germline CDR1 is SGDLS and CDR2 YYNGEE. This CDR3 is built from 16 residues. J gave up 0 bases and V 1 base, and 4 bases lay outside the gene matches. CDR3 coding DNA: TGTGCCAGCAGCGTAACTAGCGTCTACTCCTACAATGAGCAGTTCTTC. Protein product: CASSVTSVYSYNEQFF.

This clonotype was counted many times. V usage is TRBV5-4 and J usage is TRBJ2-1; D is perhaps TRBD2 (7 bases). Trimming removed 7 bases from V and 5 bases from J, with 13 bases in between. CDR1 SGHNT and CDR2 YYREEE come from the germline V gene (reference sequence). The CDR3 consists of 13 residues. The CDR3 protein is CASGGGLDNEQFF. The CDR3 nucleotides are TGTGCCAGCGGGGGGGGCCTCGACAATGAGCAGTTCTTC.

The chain has TRBV5-5 and TRBJ2-5; TRBD2 is a possible D gene (6 bases). Germline-derived CDR1 and CDR2 are SGHKS and YYEKEE (reference sequence). V dropped 0 bases and J dropped 2 bases, with 17 bases sitting between them. CDR3 length: 17 residues. The CDR3 nucleotides are TGTGCCAGCAGCTTGGGCCCGGGAGCGGCTCGACAAGAGACCCAGTACTTC. This sequence encodes CASSLGPGAARQETQYF.

This clonotype was detected ten times or more. V usage is TRBV15 and J usage is TRBJ2-3, with a tentative D call TRBD2 (6 bases). The CDR3 extends over 14 amino acids. The V gene lost 5 bases and the J gene lost 2 bases, with 11 bases spanning the gap. Germline V gene data show CDR1 as LNHNV and CDR2 as YYDKDF (reference sequence). CDR3 residues: CATSAGLYTDTQYF. CDR3 coding DNA: TGTGCCACCAGCGCGGGACTCTACACAGATACGCAGTATTTT.

This chain joins TRBV6-5 and TRBJ2-3; 10 nucleotides match TRBD2. V was clipped by 2 bases and J by 5 bases; unmatched bases: 7. The CDR3 extends over 16 amino acids. Germline-derived CDR1 and CDR2 are MNHEY and SVGAGI. The CDR3 region has the DNA TGTGCCAGCAGTTACAGTCTAGCGGGAGAAGGAGATACGCAGTATTTT. This encodes CASSYSLAGEGDTQYF.

The chain carries TRBV25-1 and TRBJ2-5; tentatively, D is TRBD2 (5 bases). CDR3 length: 16 residues. The V end was cut by 3 bases, the J end by 0 bases, with 14 bases between. From germline, CDR1 is MGHDK and CDR2 SYGVNS. CDR3 sequence reads: CASSESGRPYQETQYF. The CDR3 bases are TGTGCCAGCAGTGAGTCGGGGAGACCGTACCAAGAGACCCAGTACTTC.

The V gene is TRBV19, the J gene TRBJ2-1; 7 bases are a match to TRBD2. The germline V gene encodes CDR1 LNHDA and CDR2 SQIVND (reference sequence). The CDR3 runs to 16 residues. Trimming removed 6 bases from V and 1 base from J; junction bases left unmatched: 9. The CDR3, as DNA: TGTGCCAGTAGCAGGATCACTAGCGAGTCCTACAATGAGCAGTTCTTC. It codes for CASSRITSESYNEQFF.

The V call is TRBV25-1, the J call TRBJ1-2, with D maybe TRBD1 (6 bases). This CDR3 comprises 13 residues. CDR1 and CDR2 from the germline V gene are MGHDK and SYGVNS. V shed 6 bases and J shed 4 bases, with 12 bases lying between them. CDR3 loop: CASSHRALYGYTF. As DNA, the CDR3 is TGTGCCAGCAGCCACAGGGCTCTCTATGGCTACACCTTC.

The rearrangement links TRBV12-3 or TRBV12-4 to TRBJ2-2, with D possibly matching TRBD2 (7 bases). The CDR3 totals 14 residues. Trimming removed 3 bases from V and 5 bases from J, with 10 bases in between. CDR3: CASSLGGPTGELFF. The CDR3, as DNA: TGTGCCAGCAGTTTGGGGGGGCCTACCGGGGAGCTGTTTTTT.

This sequence joins TRBV29-1 and TRBJ2-3; 7 nucleotides line up with TRBD1. In germline, CDR1 is SQVTM, CDR2 ANQGSEA. V was clipped by 6 bases and J by 0 bases; unmatched bases: 15. The CDR3 runs 17 residues. CDR3 sequence: CSVHWTGVSSSTDTQYF. CDR3 coding DNA: TGCAGCGTCCACTGGACAGGAGTTTCCTCTAGCACAGATACGCAGTATTTT.

This clonotype has only a few counts. The rearrangement joins TRBV20-1 to TRBJ2-1; 10 positions agree with TRBD2. This CDR3 is built from 11 residues. Germline-derived CDR1 and CDR2 are DFQATT and SNEGSKA (reference sequence). V was clipped by 5 bases and J by 15 bases; unmatched bases: 7. CDR3 loop: CSALGLAAPFF. The CDR3 nucleotides are TGCAGTGCTCTCGGACTAGCGGCTCCGTTCTTC.

This chain links TRBV7-8 with TRBJ2-6, with TRBD1 matching over 7 bases. CDR3 length: 19 amino acids. V was pared by 4 bases and J by 0 bases, with 12 bases of the junction left unmatched. In germline, CDR1 is SGHVS, CDR2 FQNEAQ. As DNA, the CDR3 is TGTGCCAGCAGCTGGGGAACAGGGGCAAACACCTCTGGGGCCAACGTCCTGACTTTC. Its translation is CASSWGTGANTSGANVLTF.

There are many counts of this clonotype. The chain links TRBV2 to TRBJ1-2; 10 bases map to TRBD1. V shed 6 bases and J 4 bases; nucleotides not matched to a gene: 8. The length of the CDR3 is 15 residues. Germline CDR1 SNHLY, CDR2 FYNNEI. CDR3 in amino acids: CASRTGTGVGYGYTF. In nucleotides, the CDR3 is TGTGCCAGCAGAACCGGGACAGGGGTTGGCTATGGCTACACCTTC.